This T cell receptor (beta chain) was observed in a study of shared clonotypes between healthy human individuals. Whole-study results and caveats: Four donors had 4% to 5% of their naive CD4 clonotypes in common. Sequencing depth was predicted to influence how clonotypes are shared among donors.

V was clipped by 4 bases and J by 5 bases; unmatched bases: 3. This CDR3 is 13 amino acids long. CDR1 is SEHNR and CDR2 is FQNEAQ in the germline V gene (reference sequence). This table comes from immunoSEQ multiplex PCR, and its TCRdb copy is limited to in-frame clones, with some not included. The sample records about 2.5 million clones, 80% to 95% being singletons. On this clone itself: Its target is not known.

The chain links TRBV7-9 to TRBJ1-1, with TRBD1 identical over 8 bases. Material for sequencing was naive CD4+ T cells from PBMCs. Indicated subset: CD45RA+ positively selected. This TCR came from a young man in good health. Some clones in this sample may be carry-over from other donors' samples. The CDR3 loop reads CASSWTGKTEAFF. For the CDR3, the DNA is TGTGCCAGCAGCTGGACAGGGAAGACTGAAGCTTTCTTT.